The 29 T cell receptor beta chains below were found in one sample sequenced in a study of TIL therapy for anti-PD-1-resistant metastatic lung cancer. The libraries were made with immunoSEQ v3. Here immunoSEQ multiplex PCR was the method, and the copy in TCRdb shows in-frame clones only, minus some. The repertoire holds about 50,000 clones, with less than 85% as singletons. Described time point: pre-treatment sample, taken before nivolumab and TIL therapy. Pleural nodules or supraclavicular lymph nodes made up most of the excised metastases sampled. The sample was tumor tissue, taken at baseline. All receptors come from a person aged 30 to 80 with non-small cell lung cancer.

This chain links TRBV28 with TRBJ2-3; 8 bases agree with TRBD2. The CDR3 covers 14 residues. Germline CDR1 is MDHEN and CDR2 is SYDVKM. V was clipped by 7 bases and J by 8 bases; unmatched bases: 11. The DNA of the CDR3 is TGTGCCAGCAACCTCGGGGGGGCGCTTAGTACGCAGTATTTT. Translated: CASNLGGALSTQYF.

This clone was seen just once. V usage is TRBV5-4 and J usage is TRBJ1-2; the D gene is possibly TRBD1 (5 bases). This CDR3 is built from 12 residues. The germline gives CDR1 SGHNT, CDR2 YYREEE (reference sequence). V lost 9 bases to trimming and J lost 8 bases, with 17 bases between them. The chain's CDR3 is CAIPRLGVGYTF. CDR3 coding DNA: TGTGCCATCCCCCGCCTGGGGGTGGGCTACACCTTC.

This chain uses TRBV29-1 with TRBJ1-1; 11 bases line up with TRBD1. V was pared by 1 base and J by 5 bases, with 9 bases of the junction left unmatched. The CDR3 consists of 16 residues. Germline lookup yields CDR1 SQVTM and CDR2 ANQGSEA. CDR3 sequence: CSVEGPGQGVRTEAFF. In DNA form, the CDR3 reads TGCAGCGTTGAAGGCCCGGGACAGGGGGTAAGGACTGAAGCTTTCTTT.

This clone turned up a few times. The chain combines TRBV15 with TRBJ2-1; a possible D gene is TRBD2 (5 bases). Germline CDR1 LNHNV, CDR2 YYDKDF (reference sequence). V was clipped by 3 bases and J by 6 bases, with 18 bases between them. The CDR3 covers 16 residues. In nucleotides, the CDR3 is TGTGCCACCAGCAGCCCTCTTGGGCTAGCTGGCAATGAGCAGTTCTTC. This gives the protein CATSSPLGLAGNEQFF.

The chain carries TRBV12-5 and TRBJ1-2, with no clear D. In germline, CDR1 is LGHNT, CDR2 FRNRAP. The CDR3 is 14 residues long. The ends were cut back, 0 bases at V and 4 bases at J, with 9 bases in the middle. CDR3 in amino acids: CASGLVGSLYGYTF. In DNA form, the CDR3 reads TGTGCTAGTGGTTTGGTGGGCAGTCTCTATGGCTACACCTTC.

V usage is TRBV6-5 and J usage is TRBJ2-2; a possible D gene is TRBD2 (5 bases). Germline V gene sequence: CDR1 MNHEY, CDR2 SVGAGI. Trimming took off 7 bases at V and 2 bases at J, with 8 bases between the two ends. This CDR3 has 13 amino acids. CDR3 region: CASKRLNTGELFF. The CDR3 DNA follows: TGTGCCAGCAAGAGACTAAACACCGGGGAGCTGTTTTTT.

This sequence joins TRBV28 and TRBJ2-4; 7 bases map to TRBD2. Germline V CDR1 and CDR2: MDHEN, SYDVKM. The length of the CDR3 is 13 residues. Trimming removed 10 bases from V and 3 bases from J; junction bases left unmatched: 6. This CDR3 is CATGLPNKNIQYF. In DNA form, the CDR3 reads TGTGCCACGGGACTACCCAACAAAAACATTCAGTACTTC.

The genes are TRBV7-9 and TRBJ1-2, with 9 positions matching TRBD1. Germline V gives CDR1 SEHNR, CDR2 FQNEAQ (reference sequence). V lost 3 bases to trimming and J lost 2 bases; unmatched junction nucleotides: 1. This CDR3 spans 14 amino acids. In DNA form, the CDR3 reads TGTGCCAGCAGCTTCGGGACAGGGAACTATGGCTACACCTTC. This gives the protein CASSFGTGNYGYTF.

The rearrangement joins TRBV19 to TRBJ2-3, with no clear D. CDR1 is LNHDA, CDR2 SQIVND, per germline (reference sequence). This CDR3 region has 13 residues. As DNA, the CDR3 is TGTGCTGTGGGGAAATCAGGAACAGATACGCAGTATTTT. As protein: CAVGKSGTDTQYF.

The rearrangement uses TRBV5-1 and TRBJ2-3; a possible D gene is TRBD2 (5 bases). Per germline, CDR1 SGHRS and CDR2 YFSETQ. The V and J ends lost 3 bases and 0 bases respectively, with 8 bases between them. This CDR3 has 14 residues. CDR3 sequence reads: CASSSDSSTDTQYF. The DNA of the CDR3 is TGCGCCAGCAGCTCGGACTCGAGCACAGATACGCAGTATTTT.

This rearrangement joins TRBV2 to TRBJ2-7; 8 positions agree with TRBD1. The germline V gene encodes CDR1 SNHLY and CDR2 FYNNEI. V lost 2 bases and J lost 3; bases outside the gene matches: 3. The CDR3 is made up of 14 amino acids. The CDR3 DNA reads as TGTGCCAGCAGTGAATTAGGACAGGGCTACGAGCAGTACTTC. Translating it yields CASSELGQGYEQYF.

This clone was observed a few times. This chain uses TRBV4-2 with TRBJ1-1; possible D gene TRBD1, 5 bases. V was cut by 4 bases and J by 0 bases, with 9 bases left in between. From germline, CDR1 is LGHNA and CDR2 YNFKEQ. The CDR3 loop spans 14 amino acids. The CDR3 protein is CASSPGTLNTEAFF. The CDR3 DNA is TGTGCCAGCAGCCCGGGGACCCTGAACACTGAAGCTTTCTTT.

The chain has TRBV13 and TRBJ2-5; 8 nucleotides align to TRBD2. Germline-derived CDR1 and CDR2 are PRHDT and FYEKMQ (reference sequence). This CDR3 is built from 14 residues. Germline trimming cut 5 bases from V and 5 bases from J; bases unmatched to any gene: 7. The CDR3 region has the DNA TGTGCCAGCAGCCCCGGGGGGGGCCTGGAGACCCAGTACTTC. Amino acid sequence: CASSPGGGLETQYF.

This clone was found a few times. The chain carries TRBV6-6 and TRBJ2-7; the D call may be TRBD1 or TRBD2 (7 bases each). CDR1 is MNHNY and CDR2 is SVGAGI in the germline V gene (reference sequence). Trimming cost V 0 bases and J 4 bases, with 13 bases left between them. There are 15 residues in the CDR3. The CDR3 reads CASSYSAGGGYEQYF. CDR3 DNA sequence: TGTGCCAGCAGTTACTCGGCAGGGGGAGGGTACGAGCAGTACTTC.

The chain recombines TRBV10-1 with TRBJ2-7; maybe TRBD1 (5 bases). The CDR3 has 14 residues. Trimming stripped 4 bases from V and 5 bases from J, with 15 bases between. The germline V gene encodes CDR1 WNHNN and CDR2 SYGVQD (reference sequence). The CDR3 nucleotides are TGCGCCAGCAGTGGGGGCCTTGCTCGACACGAGCAGTACTTC. Its protein product is CASSGGLARHEQYF.

CDR3 sequence reads: CASSQVHPGEQETQYF. Here the CDR3 DNA reads TGCGCCAGCAGCCAAGTTCATCCAGGGGAGCAAGAGACCCAGTACTTC. The chain links TRBV4-1 to TRBJ2-5; tentatively, D is TRBD1 (6 bases). V lost 1 base, J lost 2 bases, and 14 bases lay in between. This CDR3 contains 16 residues. Germline-derived CDR1 and CDR2 are MGHRA and YSYEKL.

V is TRBV10-3 and J is TRBJ1-4, with D unresolved. Trimming pared 0 bases from V and 5 bases from J, leaving 10 bases between. Germline lookup yields CDR1 ENHRY and CDR2 SYGVKD. The CDR3 loop spans 15 amino acids. The CDR3 loop reads CAISESAAENEKLFF. CDR3 DNA sequence: TGTGCCATCAGTGAGTCGGCAGCTGAAAATGAAAAACTGTTTTTT.

This clone was found a few times. This chain links TRBV30 with TRBJ1-2, with D possibly TRBD1 on 6 matching bases. The V end was cut by 1 base, the J end by 3 bases, with 6 bases between. This CDR3 spans 12 amino acids. The germline V gene encodes CDR1 GTSNPN and CDR2 SVGIG (reference sequence). CDR3 nucleotide sequence: TGTGCCTGGAGTGACAGGGACTATGGCTACACCTTC. Translated: CAWSDRDYGYTF.

The chain has TRBV7-9 and TRBJ2-2; TRBD2 matches at 10 bases. Germline CDR1 SEHNR, CDR2 FQNEAQ (reference sequence). After removal of 2 bases from V and 3 bases from J, the junction contained 6 bases not matched to a gene. The CDR3 totals 17 residues. CDR3 amino acids: CASSLPSSGGHTGELFF. CDR3 nucleotides: TGTGCCAGCAGCTTACCCTCTAGCGGGGGACACACCGGGGAGCTGTTTTTT.

The chain carries TRBV4-1 and TRBJ2-7; D uncertain. The CDR3 is made up of 13 amino acids. The V end lost 2 bases, the J end lost 4 bases, and 9 bases lay between the germline ends. In germline, CDR1 is MGHRA, CDR2 YSYEKL. The CDR3 nucleotides are TGCGCCAGCAGCCAAAGGGCCCCTTACGAGCAGTACTTC. Its protein product is CASSQRAPYEQYF.

This clone has just a few counts. The chain uses TRBV6-6 and TRBJ2-3; D is possibly TRBD2 (6 bases). CDR1 is MNHNY and CDR2 is SVGAGI in the germline V gene (reference sequence). Trimming took off 7 bases at V and 0 bases at J, with 8 bases between the two ends. The CDR3 extends over 13 amino acids. The CDR3 sequence is CASTRGSTDTQYF. In DNA form, the CDR3 reads TGTGCCAGCACACGGGGGAGCACAGATACGCAGTATTTT.

J is TRBJ1-2 and V is TRBV27, with a possible D match to TRBD1 (6 bases). The CDR3 length is 15 residues. The ends were cut back, 0 bases at V and 4 bases at J, with 12 bases in the middle. The germline V gene encodes CDR1 MNHEY and CDR2 SMNVEV (reference sequence). The CDR3 reads CASSLSGGRLYGYTF. The CDR3 DNA reads as TGTGCCAGCAGTTTATCCGGGGGGCGCCTCTATGGCTACACCTTC.

The genes are TRBV21-1 and TRBJ2-2; the listed D gene, TRBD1, was not tested against the DNA. TRBV21-1 is assigned pseudogene status. CDR3 length equals 15 residues. Written as DNA, the CDR3 is TGTGCAGGCAGTCGAGGTGCAGGGCTTACCGGGGAGCTGTTTTTT. It codes for CAGSRGAGLTGELFF.

J is TRBJ2-7 and V is TRBV7-8, with D possibly matching TRBD1 (6 bases). CDR3 length: 15 residues. V was clipped by 2 bases and J by 0 bases, with 11 bases between them. Germline V gene data show CDR1 as SGHVS and CDR2 as FQNEAQ. The CDR3 here is CASSLTQGNSYEQYF. The CDR3 nucleotides read TGTGCCAGCAGCTTAACTCAGGGGAACTCCTACGAGCAGTACTTC. Full variable domain (remainder filled in from reference TRBV7-8 and TRBJ2-7): GAGVSQSPRYKVAKRGQDVALRCDPISGHVSLFWYQQALGQGPEFLTYFQNEAQLDKSGLPSDRFFAERPEGSVSTLKIQRTQQEDSAVYLCASSLTQGNSYEQYFGPGTRLTVT.

The rearrangement joins TRBV7-9 to TRBJ1-5; 7 nucleotides line up with TRBD1. Losses at the gene ends were 6 bases for V and 6 bases for J; bases not matched to a gene: 11. Germline CDR1 SEHNR, CDR2 FQNEAQ (reference sequence). The CDR3 is 15 residues long. CDR3 residues: CASRGGQEEGQPQHF. CDR3 nucleotides: TGTGCCAGCAGGGGCGGACAGGAGGAGGGTCAGCCCCAGCATTTT.

This clone has just a few counts. J is TRBJ2-7 and V is TRBV6-1, with 8 bases that match TRBD2. This CDR3 has 16 amino acids. Per germline, CDR1 MNHNS and CDR2 SASEGT. The V gene end was trimmed by 4 bases and the J gene end by 3 bases; junction bases not matched to a gene: 11. CDR3 sequence (DNA): TGTGCCAGCAGTGCCCTGGTAGCGGGGATGATCTACGAGCAGTACTTC. It is translated as CASSALVAGMIYEQYF.

This clone has a handful of counts. The chain has TRBV2 and TRBJ1-5; 7 bases align to TRBD1. V trimming: 2 bases; J trimming: 6 bases; junction bases outside the gene matches: 19. Germline V gene lookup returns CDR1 SNHLY and CDR2 FYNNEI. The CDR3 runs to 19 residues. The CDR3 sequence: CASSEYDPSTGWGAQPQHF. The CDR3 bases are TGTGCCAGCAGTGAATATGACCCCTCGACAGGGTGGGGGGCTCAGCCCCAGCATTTT.

The V gene is TRBV4-1, the J gene TRBJ1-1, with unresolved D. The V and J ends lost 2 bases and 11 bases respectively, with 18 bases between them. Germline V CDR1 and CDR2: MGHRA, YSYEKL. The CDR3 is 14 residues long. The DNA for the CDR3 is TGCGCCAGCAGCCAACGTGCCCGCGGACGGGAGGCTTTCTTT. Protein: CASSQRARGREAFF.

This clone was detected once. The chain has TRBV4-3 and TRBJ1-1, with TRBD1 as a possible D gene (6 bases). The CDR3 spans 17 residues. Germline CDR1 LGHNA, CDR2 YSLEER. The ends were cut back, 0 bases at V and 8 bases at J, with 22 bases in the middle. Written as DNA, the CDR3 is TGCGCCAGCAGCCAAGATTGGGGTAGTAGCGCTACAGGGGAAGCTTTCTTT. Its translation is CASSQDWGSSATGEAFF.